The TCR beta chain under discussion was sequenced for a study of T cell repertoires in cytomegalovirus infection. About the study: Public signatures in TCR beta pointed to CMV infection and matching HLA type.

General study points: The cumulative frequency of public TCR beta families distinguished individuals who carried CMV together with the relevant HLA.

TCRdb recomputed calls from the reads with MiXCR, one row per CDR3 protein. The sample shows approximately 990,000 distinct CDR3 sequences, roughly a third of them seen only once. CDR3 length: 13 residues. This clonotype was observed a single time. Its cognate antigen is unknown. A much larger clone lies one base from this, so it may be a read error. This chain connects TRBV12-3 or TRBV12-4 to TRBJ2-5; unclear D gene. The clonotype originates from a human donor in good health (CMV status not recorded). Some clones in this sample may be carry-over from other donors' samples. The sequenced sample was cultured CD8+ T cells from PBMCs, obtained from culture after CMV antigen stimulation. The CDR3 nucleotides are TGTGTCATAATGAAAGGTTTACAAGAGACCCAGTACTTC. Residues: CVIMKGLQETQYF.